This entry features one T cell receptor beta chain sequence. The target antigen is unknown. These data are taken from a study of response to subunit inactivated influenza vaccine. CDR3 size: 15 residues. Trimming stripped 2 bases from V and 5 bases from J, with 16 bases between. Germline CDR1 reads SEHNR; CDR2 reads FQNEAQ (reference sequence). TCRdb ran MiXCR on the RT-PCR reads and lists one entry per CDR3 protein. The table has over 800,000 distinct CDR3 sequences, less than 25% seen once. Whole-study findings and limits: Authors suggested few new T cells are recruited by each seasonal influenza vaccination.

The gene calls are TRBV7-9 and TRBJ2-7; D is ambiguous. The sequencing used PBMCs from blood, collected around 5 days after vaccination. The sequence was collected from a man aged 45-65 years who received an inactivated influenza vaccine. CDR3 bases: TGTGCCAGCAGCTTAAGTTCCCGGGTGCTGGACGAGCAGTACTTC. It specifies CASSLSSRVLDEQYF.